This TCR beta chain was captured by sequencing in a study of blood T cells in healthy people across ages. Comments on this clonotype: The antigen is not known.

Overall study results and limits: Per million T cells, TCR beta diversity dropped roughly linearly as age increased. Across samples, TCR beta diversity tracked strongly with naive T cell percentage. It was not known whether donors were CMV positive (a possible confounder of expanded clonotype changes).

V was clipped by 3 bases and J by 4 bases; unmatched bases: 7. CDR3 length equals 15 residues. Germline assignment: CDR1 MDHEN and CDR2 SYDVKM. A second PCR of roughly 7 to 11 cycles used a sample-barcoded 5' primer and a J-beta primer mix. A template-switch adaptor containing 12 random nucleotides labeled each cDNA molecule. TCRdb itself ran the 5' RACE reads through MiXCR, one entry per CDR3 protein. This table has 750,000 to 950,000 distinct CDR3 sequences, 40% to 65% appearing once. This TCR derives from an elderly man in good health. The chain recombines TRBV28 with TRBJ1-2; 8 positions agree with TRBD1. Specimen: blood. CDR3 coding DNA: TGTGCCAGCAGTTTTGCCGACAGGGGTCCCTATGGCTACACCTTC. It is translated as CASSFADRGPYGYTF.